This T cell receptor beta chain was captured by sequencing in a study of blood T cell repertoires in COVID-19. TCRdb's table, derived via immunoSEQ multiplex PCR, lists solely in-frame clones and lacks some. Found here are some 290,000 clones, roughly 93% of them singletons; the top ten hold approximately 2.4%. V was pared by 1 base and J by 6 bases, with 12 bases of the junction left unmatched. Per germline, CDR1 LNHNV and CDR2 YYDKDF (reference sequence). This CDR3 contains 17 residues. The origin of this receptor is a woman aged 40 to 50 with acute COVID-19. Sample: PBMCs or T cells enriched from blood (not recorded which). This chain links TRBV15 with TRBJ1-5; 7 nucleotides line up with TRBD1. CDR3 DNA: TGTGCCACCAGCAGAGTGTCGGGGACAGCCTCAACTCAGCCCCAGCATTTT. Protein: CATSRVSGTASTQPQHF.